The clone carrying this T cell receptor beta chain was observed many times. Its antigen is undetermined. From the reads, TCRdb called clonotypes with MiXCR, one entry per CDR3 protein. The sample lists hundreds of thousands of distinct CDR3 sequences, roughly 30% occurring once. The data belong to a study of T cell repertoires in cytomegalovirus infection. The CDR3 covers 12 residues. V was cut by 3 bases and J by 3 bases, with 2 bases left in between. The V gene's germline CDR1 is SGHVS and CDR2 FQNEAQ. This sample comprised cultured CD8+ T cells from PBMCs, obtained from culture after CMV antigen stimulation. The chain is built from TRBV7-8 and TRBJ2-2; D is uncertain. The receptor comes from a human donor in good health (CMV status not recorded). Some clones in this sample may be carry-over from other donors' samples. The CDR3 sequence: CASSFYTGELFF. The CDR3, as DNA: TGTGCCAGCAGCTTTTACACCGGGGAGCTGTTTTTT.